The present TCR beta chain was sequenced within a study of shared T cell receptors in the human thymus. The CDR3 spans 22 residues. V shed 2 bases, J shed 3 bases, and the junction held 20 bases outside the gene matches. Germline CDR1 is KGHSH and CDR2 is LQKENI. TCRdb's table, derived via immunoSEQ multiplex PCR, lists solely in-frame clones and lacks some. The sample consists of under 450,000 clones, roughly 94% of them appearing once. The genes are TRBV18 and TRBJ2-3; 13 positions agree with TRBD2. The source is a human donor. Sequenced sample: thymocytes. CDR3: CASSPGYETGELAGGRTDTQYF. The DNA for the CDR3 is TGTGCCAGCTCACCAGGGTATGAGACAGGGGAACTAGCGGGAGGGCGAACAGATACGCAGTATTTT.